Presented here are 19 T cell receptor beta chains from one specimen sequenced in a study of T-cell memory formation after mild COVID-19. TCRdb called the 5' RACE reads again in MiXCR, with one record for every CDR3 protein. Of roughly 300,000 distinct CDR3 sequences listed, around 8% are singletons. The source material was PBMCs or a T cell subset sorted from them (not recorded which). The source of these receptors is a man between 18 and 29 years old who had mild COVID-19 (a few samples of this study predate the infection). Cell type and time point are not known.

This clonotype occurred a few times. The V gene is TRBV4-1, the J gene TRBJ2-3; TRBD2 agrees at 14 bases. CDR1 is MGHRA and CDR2 is YSYEKL in the germline V gene. V lost 5 bases to trimming and J lost 1 base; unmatched junction nucleotides: 8. The CDR3 length is 18 residues. DNA of the CDR3: TGCGCCAGCAGCTTCGGACTAGCGGGGGGCCGAGGCACAGATACGCAGTATTTT. Protein sequence: CASSFGLAGGRGTDTQYF.

The chain employs TRBV29-1 and TRBJ2-5; D may match TRBD1 or TRBD2 (5 bases each). Trimming took off 6 bases at V and 5 bases at J, with 10 bases between the two ends. The CDR3 is 11 residues long. Per the germline V gene, CDR1 is SQVTM and CDR2 is ANQGSEA. CDR3 DNA: TGCAGCGTGAGGGGTTCGGAGACCCAGTACTTC. Amino acid sequence: CSVRGSETQYF.

The rearrangement joins TRBV7-2 to TRBJ1-5, with D possibly being TRBD1 (5 bases). The CDR3 sequence is 14 residues long. The V end was cut by 5 bases, the J end by 3 bases, with 11 bases between. Germline V CDR1 and CDR2: SGHTA, FQGNSA. The CDR3 loop is CASSPDNPNQPQHF. The CDR3 DNA reads as TGTGCCAGCAGCCCGGACAACCCCAATCAGCCCCAGCATTTT.

The chain is built from TRBV12-3 or TRBV12-4 and TRBJ2-1; D ambiguous. Trimming removed 4 bases from V and 4 bases from J, with 14 bases in between. The CDR3 extends over 15 amino acids. The CDR3 loop reads CASSYWHTDYNEQFF. The CDR3 nucleotides are TGTGCCAGCAGTTATTGGCACACCGATTACAATGAGCAGTTCTTC.

This clonotype was observed a few times. The chain is built from TRBV5-1 and TRBJ1-2, with D unclear. Trimming removed 8 bases at V and 4 bases at J, with 18 bases between. Germline loops: CDR1 SGHRS, CDR2 YFSETQ. CDR3 length equals 14 residues. CDR3 bases: TGCGCCAGTAGACCGCGGCCAACCGCCTATGGCTACACCTTC. This gives the protein CASRPRPTAYGYTF.

With regard to this clonotype: A much larger clone sits a single nucleotide away, making a read error possible. The J gene is TRBJ2-1, the V gene TRBV20-1; D uncertain. The germline V gene has CDR1 DFQATT and CDR2 SNEGSKA (reference sequence). This CDR3 spans 13 amino acids. Here the CDR3 DNA reads TGCATTGCTTCTAGTGTCCCCTACAATGAGCAGTTCTTC. Translated, it gives CIASSVPYNEQFF.

The chain combines TRBV11-2 with TRBJ2-3; D call uncertain. Deletions cut 1 base from V and 2 bases from J, with 7 bases between. Germline V gene lookup returns CDR1 SGHAT and CDR2 FQNNGV. CDR3 length: 14 residues. In DNA, the CDR3 is TGTGCCAGCAGCTTAGTGGTGTACACAGATACGCAGTATTTT. It encodes CASSLVVYTDTQYF.

This clonotype has at least ten counts. This chain links TRBV5-6 with TRBJ2-5; D remains unclear. Germline V CDR1 and CDR2: SGHDT, YYEEEE. V lost 0 bases and J 3 bases, leaving 9 bases between the germline ends. This CDR3 spans 14 amino acids. In DNA form, the CDR3 reads TGTGCCAGCAGCTTGGCGGGCCCCAAAGAGACCCAGTACTTC. Its translation is CASSLAGPKETQYF.

In its sample, this clonotype was seen a few times. The V and J genes are TRBV10-3 and TRBJ2-1; 9 positions agree with TRBD2. The germline CDR1 and CDR2 sequences are ENHRY and SYGVKD. J lost 6 bases, V lost 0 bases, and 12 bases had no gene match. The CDR3 runs 18 residues. CDR3 protein: CAISESQGLAIALNEQFF. In DNA form, the CDR3 reads TGTGCCATCAGTGAGTCGCAAGGACTAGCGATCGCCCTCAATGAGCAGTTCTTC.

This clonotype turned up a few times. The chain combines TRBV3-1 with TRBJ2-1; TRBD2 matches at 9 bases. CDR3 size: 16 residues. J was trimmed by 2 bases and V by 3 bases; bases with no gene match: 5. Germline V lookup: CDR1 LGHDT, CDR2 YNNKEL (reference sequence). CDR3 sequence reads: CASSHEAGGTYNEQFF. CDR3 sequence (DNA): TGTGCCAGCAGCCACGAAGCGGGGGGAACCTACAATGAGCAGTTCTTC.

V gene TRBV7-2 combines with J gene TRBJ1-1; 9 bases match TRBD1. Germline loops: CDR1 SGHTA, CDR2 FQGNSA. This CDR3 is built from 14 residues. Germline trimming cut 8 bases from V and 6 bases from J; bases unmatched to any gene: 10. In DNA, the CDR3 is TGTGCCAGCGGGACAGGGAAATTGAGCGCTGAAGCTTTCTTT. Its protein product is CASGTGKLSAEAFF.

This chain links TRBV15 with TRBJ1-2, with D tentatively TRBD1 (5 bases). V lost 2 bases and J lost 8, with 15 bases in between. Germline-derived CDR1 and CDR2 are LNHNV and YYDKDF (reference sequence). The CDR3 is made up of 14 amino acids. CDR3 amino acids: CATSRNRGPRGYTF. The CDR3 DNA follows: TGTGCCACCAGCAGAAACCGGGGCCCGAGAGGCTACACCTTC.

In this sample, this clonotype turned up a few times. The chain has TRBV12-3 or TRBV12-4 and TRBJ1-2; D gene ambiguous. V was clipped by 7 bases and J by 4 bases, with 13 bases between them. This CDR3 spans 13 amino acids. CDR3 amino acids: CASTTSTSYGYTF. The CDR3 region has the DNA TGTGCCAGCACCACCTCAACCTCCTATGGCTACACCTTC.

The chain recombines TRBV6-2 or TRBV6-3 with TRBJ1-1, with a possible D match to TRBD1 (5 bases). Trimming left V 5 bases short and J 10 bases short, with 23 bases between. The CDR3 has 15 residues. Germline CDR1 and CDR2: MNHEY and SVGEGT. The CDR3 DNA reads as TGTGCCAGCAGTCCTAGGGTGCAGGGAGACATTCGAGCTTTCTTT. The encoded protein is CASSPRVQGDIRAFF.

This clonotype was picked up a small number of times. The chain has TRBV6-2 or TRBV6-3 and TRBJ2-1; the D gene is possibly TRBD1 (6 bases). V shed 6 bases and J shed 0 bases, with 12 bases lying between them. The CDR3 has 15 residues. Germline CDR1 reads MNHEY; CDR2 reads SVGEGT. For the CDR3, the DNA is TGTGCCAGCAGCCGCAGGGGACCCTCCTACAATGAGCAGTTCTTC. Translating gives CASSRRGPSYNEQFF.

In this sample, this clonotype turned up many times. The chain joins TRBV5-1 to TRBJ2-6; TRBD2 matches at 7 bases. The CDR3 length is 19 residues. Losses at the gene ends were 1 base for V and 0 bases for J; bases not matched to a gene: 10. Germline loops: CDR1 SGHRS, CDR2 YFSETQ. This CDR3 is CASSLTSGGLNSGANVLTF. The CDR3 coding sequence is TGCGCCAGCAGCTTGACCTCGGGGGGACTAAACTCTGGGGCCAACGTCCTGACTTTC. The whole variable domain, filled in from reference TRBV5-1 and TRBJ2-6, reads KAGVTQTPRYLIKTRGQQVTLSCSPISGHRSVSWYQQTPGQGLQFLFEYFSETQRNKGNFPGRFSGRQFSNSRSEMNVSTLELGDSALYLCASSLTSGGLNSGANVLTFGAGSRLTVL.

The CDR3 region has the DNA TGTGCCAGCAGTGAATACGGGGGGAAAGAGACCCAGTACTTC. As protein: CASSEYGGKETQYF. The genes are TRBV6-1 and TRBJ2-5; 7 bases map to TRBD2. In germline, CDR1 is MNHNS, CDR2 SASEGT. This CDR3 is 14 amino acids long. The V and J ends lost 2 bases and 3 bases, in that order; junction bases with no gene match: 3.

This clonotype has more than one count but fewer than ten. The chain is built from TRBV3-1 and TRBJ2-5, with TRBD2 matching 11 bases. CDR1 is LGHDT and CDR2 is YNNKEL in the germline V gene (reference sequence). The length of the CDR3 is 16 residues. The ends lost 0 bases at V and 5 bases at J; junction bases unmatched: 5. CDR3 sequence: CASSQETLAGGETQYF. CDR3 DNA sequence: TGTGCCAGCAGCCAAGAAACGCTAGCGGGGGGTGAGACCCAGTACTTC.

This clonotype was recorded only once. The genes are TRBV15 and TRBJ2-5; possibly TRBD1 for D (6 bases). V was pared by 0 bases and J by 5 bases, with 10 bases between. Germline CDR1 and CDR2: LNHNV and YYDKDF (reference sequence). CDR3 length equals 14 residues. The CDR3 sequence is CATSRDRGLETQYF. In DNA form, the CDR3 reads TGTGCCACCAGCAGAGACAGGGGTTTGGAGACCCAGTACTTC. The entire variable domain, with the rest obtained from reference TRBV15 and TRBJ2-5, is as follows: DAMVIQNPRYQVTQFGKPVTLSCSQTLNHNVMYWYQQKSSQAPKLLFHYYDKDFNNEADTPDNFQSRRPNTSFCFLDIRSPGLGDTAMYLCATSRDRGLETQYFGPGTRLLVL.